This T cell receptor beta chain appears in the sequencing data of a study of cytomegalovirus exposure and HLA in healthy donors. Study-wide background: Among the roughly 370 genotyped donors, approximately 80% were placed in the Caucasian-associated ancestry cluster.

In the PCR, 60 Vbeta and 13 Jbeta primers were used. Profiled with immunoSEQ multiplex PCR; TCRdb holds only in-frame clones, not every one. In the table there are fewer than 350,000 clones, around 90% of which are singletons. The CDR3 length is 16 residues. After removal of 1 base from V and 5 bases from J, the junction contained 9 bases not matched to a gene. Germline V gene lookup returns CDR1 KGHSH and CDR2 LQKENI. Notes on the study in general: Rarity characterized most TCR sequences, yet some public TCRs appeared in many donors. Previously analyzed data showed that most TCR beta V segments were productive at a frequency of about 90% or about 30%.

About this clone itself: Its antigen is undetermined.

The clonotype comes from a woman between 18 and 29 years old in good health and CMV-seronegative. The chain is built from TRBV18 and TRBJ2-5; TRBD2 matches at 8 bases. Input material: PBMCs. The CDR3 loop reads CASSPLPGLVDETQYF. CDR3 sequence (DNA): TGTGCCAGCTCACCACTACCGGGACTAGTCGATGAGACCCAGTACTTC.